The source of this TCR beta chain is a study of blood T cell repertoires in COVID-19. Looking at the study overall: The origin of the acute and convalescent COVID-19 samples was the United States, Italy and Spain. From T cells, B-cell-depleted T cells, or PBMCs came the material, which was cDNA or gDNA.

Germline V lookup: CDR1 MNHEY, CDR2 SVGAGI. The CDR3 sequence is 13 residues long. V lost 8 bases, J lost 0 bases, and 11 bases lay in between. Per the study methods: Amplification with reference gene primers provided the estimates of nucleated cell counts. The data were produced by immunoSEQ multiplex PCR, yet TCRdb's version contains in-frame clones alone and is incomplete. The D gene and trimming were derived from the DNA, and the V and J assignments and clone size from that table. The sample lists about 81,000 clones, around 80% seen once, with approximately 7% in the top ten. Input material: peripheral blood. The chain links TRBV6-5 to TRBJ2-7; tentatively, D is TRBD1 (6 bases). The TCR was taken from a human donor in a cohort sampled during active COVID-19. The CDR3 region has the DNA TGTGCCAGCGGGGGCGCCTACTCCTACGAGCAGTACTTC. Encoded protein: CASGGAYSYEQYF.